The present T cell receptor (beta chain) was sequenced within a study of radiotherapy plus CTLA-4 blockade in lung cancer. Study information: Disease control was seen in approximately 31% of patients, objective responses in roughly 17%.

CTLA-4 blockade with ipilimumab, together with focal radiation, was given to patients with chemo-refractory metastatic non-small-cell lung cancer. The study's findings and limits: Subsequent to radiotherapy plus ipilimumab, tumor-derived TCR clones underwent expansion in blood. Response was reportedly best predicted by early blood T cell clone dynamics, with interferon-beta.

With respect to this clone: Its cognate antigen is unknown.

The data were produced by immunoSEQ multiplex PCR, yet TCRdb's version contains in-frame clones alone and is incomplete. The top ten hold roughly 9.7% of the sample, which has 65,000 to 70,000 clones, around 79% seen once. The clonotype was recovered from a human donor with non-small cell lung cancer who had a complete response to radiotherapy plus ipilimumab. The material was peripheral blood, obtained from a patient treated with radiotherapy plus ipilimumab.

CDR3 DNA: TGCGCCAGCAGCCAAGCCCAAGCCGGGACAGGGTACGGCTACACCTTC. Translation: CASSQAQAGTGYGYTF. The chain employs TRBV4-1 and TRBJ1-2, with 9 bases fitting TRBD1. The CDR3 spans 16 residues. CDR1 is MGHRA and CDR2 is YSYEKL in the germline V gene. J gave up 8 bases and V 1 base, and 11 bases lay outside the gene matches.